In this sample, the clone carrying this T cell receptor beta chain turned up many times. The antigen remains unidentified. These data originate in a study of neurological immune-mediated disorders. Notes on the study in general: Expansion of TCR clones was greatest in HTLV-1-associated myelopathy and smallest in multiple sclerosis, where it fell below that of healthy controls.

Every sequencing run returned over 190 million TCR-beta sequences, which were derived from 15-18 subjects. Each CDR3 protein is one row after TCRdb ran MiXCR on the 5' RACE reads. The sample lists under 35,000 distinct CDR3 sequences; 10% to 15% were seen once. Time point described: technical triplicate 2. The sorted libraries were prepared using some 1 million CD4+ or CD8+ T cells that had themselves been sorted. The sequenced sample was CD4+ T cells from blood. The receptor was derived from a female donor with HTLV-1-associated myelopathy (HAM/TSP).

The CDR3 spells CSALERREQFF. The CDR3 DNA reads as TGCAGTGCTTTAGAGAGAAGGGAGCAGTTCTTC. The chain is built from TRBV20-1 and TRBJ2-1; D is uncertain. Germline CDR1 is DFQATT and CDR2 is SNEGSKA (reference sequence). Trimming cost V 5 bases and J 10 bases, with 12 bases left between them. This CDR3 region has 11 residues.